This TCR beta chain stems from a study of cytomegalovirus exposure and HLA in healthy donors. There were likely unrecorded immune exposures, though donors were nominally healthy when sampled. CDR1 and CDR2 from the germline V gene are SGHAT and FQNNGV. Trimming stripped 3 bases from V and 2 bases from J, with 13 bases between. This CDR3 comprises 15 residues. A multiplex PCR was run with 60 Vbeta primers and 13 Jbeta primers. The assay was immunoSEQ multiplex PCR, and TCRdb's table has in-frame clones only and misses some. Counted here are roughly 200,000 clones, roughly 78% occurring once; the ten biggest clones make up 0.65%.

Sequencing was carried out using PBMCs. The chain uses TRBV11-2 and TRBJ1-1; possible D gene TRBD1, 6 bases. The sequence came from a boy aged 5-17 years in good health and CMV-seronegative. CDR3: CASSLETGVNTEAFF. CDR3 DNA: TGTGCCAGCAGCTTGGAGACAGGAGTCAACACTGAAGCTTTCTTT.